A single sample is the source of the 22 T cell receptor beta chains below, sequenced in a study of blood T cell repertoires in COVID-19. Profiled with immunoSEQ multiplex PCR; TCRdb holds only in-frame clones, not every one. Among approximately 470,000 clones listed, approximately 85% were seen once. Sample: peripheral blood. The receptors come from a human donor in a cohort sampled during active COVID-19.

The chain links TRBV7-2 to TRBJ2-2; 7 bases line up with TRBD1. The germline V gene has CDR1 SGHTA and CDR2 FQGNSA. There are 17 residues in the CDR3. The trim removed 1 base at V and 0 bases at J, leaving 5 bases unmatched. CDR3 nucleotides: TGTGCCAGCAGCTTAGGGGCGACAGGGTCGAACACCGGGGAGCTGTTTTTT. It is translated as CASSLGATGSNTGELFF.

The chain links TRBV19 to TRBJ1-4; 8 bases are a match to TRBD1. The CDR3 spans 19 residues. Looked up from germline, CDR1 is LNHDA and CDR2 is SQIVND (reference sequence). The V segment lost 3 bases and the J segment 7 bases; nucleotides outside the gene matches: 19. The CDR3 nucleotides are TGTGCCAGTAGTATTACCGGACAGGGTGCAACTGGAAATGGTGAAAAACTGTTTTTT. It encodes CASSITGQGATGNGEKLFF.

The chain recombines TRBV19 with TRBJ1-1, with D unresolved. V was clipped by 5 bases and J by 1 base, with 8 bases between them. Germline CDR1 reads LNHDA; CDR2 reads SQIVND (reference sequence). The CDR3 consists of 13 residues. The chain's CDR3 is CASSWAGNTEAFF. The DNA for the CDR3 is TGTGCCAGTAGTTGGGCAGGGAACACTGAAGCTTTCTTT.

The gene calls are TRBV4-1 and TRBJ2-1; 9 bases map to TRBD1. V trimming: 1 base; J trimming: 10 bases; junction bases outside the gene matches: 2. CDR1 and CDR2 from the germline V gene are MGHRA and YSYEKL. The CDR3 runs to 13 residues. CDR3 DNA: TGCGCCAGCAGCCAAGTACAGGGGGCCGAGCAGTTCTTC. This codes for CASSQVQGAEQFF.

The chain has TRBV24-1 and TRBJ2-3, with TRBD2 as a possible D gene (6 bases). Trimming stripped 3 bases from V and 6 bases from J, with 15 bases between. This CDR3 has 15 amino acids. Germline V CDR1 and CDR2: KGHDR, SFDVKD. The CDR3 here is CATSDPIKGGDTQYF. CDR3 DNA sequence: TGTGCCACCAGTGATCCCATCAAAGGAGGGGATACGCAGTATTTT.

The rearrangement joins TRBV30 to TRBJ1-5, with D possibly being TRBD1 (6 bases). CDR1 and CDR2 from the germline V gene are GTSNPN and SVGIG (reference sequence). The CDR3 runs to 14 residues. V was shortened by 3 bases and J by 6 bases, with 15 bases between the two germline ends. The CDR3 DNA reads TGTGCCTGGAGGGGGGCGTCGACAACTCAGCCCCAGCATTTT. Amino acid sequence: CAWRGASTTQPQHF.

The V call is TRBV9, the J call TRBJ2-1; D gene uncertain. There are 15 residues in the CDR3. V dropped 1 base and J dropped 6 bases, with 14 bases sitting between them. Per the germline V gene, CDR1 is SGDLS and CDR2 is YYNGEE. CDR3 coding DNA: TGTGCCAGCAGCGTATTCCCCAGCGTGATCAATGAGCAGTTCTTC. Amino acids: CASSVFPSVINEQFF.

This chain links TRBV6-5 with TRBJ2-7; 11 bases fit TRBD2. V lost 8 bases, J lost 7 bases, and 7 bases stayed unmatched. CDR3 size: 13 residues. Germline V gives CDR1 MNHEY, CDR2 SVGAGI. CDR3 sequence (DNA): TGTGCCAGCTGTACTAGCGGGAGAGGTGAGCAGTACTTC. Amino acids: CASCTSGRGEQYF.

This clone appeared a single time. The rearrangement joins TRBV28 to TRBJ2-3; 7 bases fit TRBD2. The CDR3 is made up of 13 amino acids. Germline CDR1 is MDHEN and CDR2 is SYDVKM. V lost 5 bases, J lost 2 bases, and 1 base stayed unmatched. The CDR3 is CASSGGDTDTQYF. The CDR3 DNA follows: TGTGCCAGCAGTGGGGGGGACACAGATACGCAGTATTTT.

V is TRBV5-1 and J is TRBJ2-1; the match to TRBD2 covers 10 bases. Germline CDR1 is SGHRS and CDR2 is YFSETQ. After removal of 7 bases from V and 2 bases from J, the junction contained 3 bases not matched to a gene. This CDR3 spans 14 amino acids. In DNA form, the CDR3 reads TGCGCCAGCCAAACTAGCGGGACCTACAATGAGCAGTTCTTC. Its translation is CASQTSGTYNEQFF.

The CDR3, as DNA: TGTGCCATCAGTGAGTCTAGTGTAGCCTACGAGCAGTACTTC. Translation gives CAISESSVAYEQYF. The J gene is TRBJ2-7, the V gene TRBV10-3; no definite D call. Germline-derived CDR1 and CDR2 are ENHRY and SYGVKD. V gave up 0 bases and J gave up 2 bases, with 8 bases separating them. The CDR3 has 14 amino acids.

The chain is built from TRBV28 and TRBJ1-1; the D is unclear. V lost 3 bases and J lost 0, with 14 bases in between. CDR1 and CDR2 (germline): MDHEN, SYDVKM. The CDR3 consists of 16 residues. CDR3 DNA: TGTGCCAGCAGTTTTCCCGTAGCTGGCTTGAACACTGAAGCTTTCTTT. This codes for CASSFPVAGLNTEAFF. Using reference TRBV28 and TRBJ1-1 for the parts outside the CDR3, the full variable domain is DVKVTQSSRYLVKRTGEKVFLECVQDMDHENMFWYRQDPGLGLRLIYFSYDVKMKEKGDIPEGYSVSREKKERFSLILESASTNQTSMYLCASSFPVAGLNTEAFFGQGTRLTVV.

The CDR3: CASSLASDRGQFF. The CDR3 bases are TGTGCCAGCAGTTTAGCCTCTGACCGGGGGCAGTTCTTC. V gene TRBV12-3 or TRBV12-4 combines with J gene TRBJ2-1, with a tentative D call TRBD2 (5 bases). Trimming stripped 0 bases from V and 12 bases from J, with 12 bases between. The CDR3 consists of 13 residues.

The chain has TRBV5-4 and TRBJ2-7; D gene ambiguous. CDR3 size: 13 residues. The V gene's germline CDR1 is SGHNT and CDR2 YYREEE (reference sequence). V was pared by 4 bases and J by 2 bases, with 10 bases between. The CDR3 is CASSPAITYEQYF. The CDR3, as DNA: TGTGCCAGCAGCCCCGCGATTACCTACGAGCAGTACTTC.

V is TRBV11-3 and J is TRBJ2-7, with D possibly TRBD1 on 6 matching bases. Trimming pared 4 bases from V and 0 bases from J, leaving 10 bases between. Germline CDR1 is SGHNT and CDR2 is YENEEA. This CDR3 is 14 amino acids long. The CDR3 region has the DNA TGTGCCAGCAGCTCTACAGGGTCCTCCTACGAGCAGTACTTC. Amino acid sequence: CASSSTGSSYEQYF.

J is TRBJ1-6 and V is TRBV2; 8 nucleotides align to TRBD1. The CDR3 is made up of 13 amino acids. Germline CDR1 reads SNHLY; CDR2 reads FYNNEI. V lost 6 bases to trimming and J lost 10 bases; unmatched junction nucleotides: 5. CDR3 in DNA: TGTGCCAGCAGACGGGACAGGTGGTCACCCCTCCACTTT. It codes for CASRRDRWSPLHF.

This clone was seen more than once but under ten times. The chain uses TRBV10-1 and TRBJ2-2, with no clear D. CDR3 size: 16 residues. Germline CDR1 reads WNHNN; CDR2 reads SYGVQD (reference sequence). V lost 4 bases and J lost 1, with 13 bases in between. The CDR3 sequence: CASSAQVQLNTGELFF. In DNA form, the CDR3 reads TGCGCCAGCAGTGCTCAGGTACAGCTGAACACCGGGGAGCTGTTTTTT.

This clone was counted once. V is TRBV5-6 and J is TRBJ2-7, with 8 bases matching TRBD1. The V gene end was trimmed by 3 bases and the J gene end by 0 bases; junction bases not matched to a gene: 2. This CDR3 is 14 amino acids long. Germline CDR1 is SGHDT and CDR2 is YYEEEE. The CDR3 sequence: CASSWDRSSYEQYF. The DNA for the CDR3 is TGTGCCAGCAGCTGGGACAGGAGCTCCTACGAGCAGTACTTC.

The chain links TRBV7-3 to TRBJ2-2; D possibly corresponds to TRBD2 (6 bases). The CDR3 is 15 residues long. V lost 5 bases to trimming and J lost 6 bases, with 16 bases between them. Germline V gene lookup returns CDR1 SGHTA and CDR2 FQGTGA. This chain's CDR3 is CASSPFGTPSGELFF. The CDR3 DNA reads TGTGCCAGCAGCCCCTTCGGGACTCCGTCCGGGGAGCTGTTTTTT.

This clone was recorded a few times. This chain uses TRBV6-2 or TRBV6-3 with TRBJ2-2, with a possible D match to TRBD2 (6 bases). V lost 2 bases and J 3 bases, leaving 13 bases between the germline ends. This CDR3 contains 16 residues. Germline V CDR1 and CDR2: MNHEY, SVGEGT. In DNA form, the CDR3 reads TGTGCCAGCAGTTACCGTCGGGAGAGTCACACCGGGGAGCTGTTTTTT. Translated: CASSYRRESHTGELFF.

J is TRBJ1-4 and V is TRBV7-9; D not certain. V shed 5 bases and J shed 3 bases, with 10 bases lying between them. CDR1 and CDR2 (germline): SEHNR, FQNEAQ (reference sequence). The CDR3 runs 14 residues. CDR3 protein: CASSLSTANEKLFF. As DNA, the CDR3 is TGTGCCAGCAGCCTCTCGACTGCTAATGAAAAACTGTTTTTT.

The chain links TRBV7-3 to TRBJ2-3, with a weak D call TRBD2 (6 bases). Germline V gene sequence: CDR1 SGHTA, CDR2 FQGTGA. V gave up 5 bases and J gave up 5 bases, with 38 bases separating them. This CDR3 has 22 amino acids. CDR3 loop: CASSPRRQLLRPSDPFRDTQYF. The CDR3 DNA follows: TGTGCCAGCAGCCCCCGAAGACAGCTCCTCAGGCCTAGCGACCCGTTTAGAGATACGCAGTATTTT.